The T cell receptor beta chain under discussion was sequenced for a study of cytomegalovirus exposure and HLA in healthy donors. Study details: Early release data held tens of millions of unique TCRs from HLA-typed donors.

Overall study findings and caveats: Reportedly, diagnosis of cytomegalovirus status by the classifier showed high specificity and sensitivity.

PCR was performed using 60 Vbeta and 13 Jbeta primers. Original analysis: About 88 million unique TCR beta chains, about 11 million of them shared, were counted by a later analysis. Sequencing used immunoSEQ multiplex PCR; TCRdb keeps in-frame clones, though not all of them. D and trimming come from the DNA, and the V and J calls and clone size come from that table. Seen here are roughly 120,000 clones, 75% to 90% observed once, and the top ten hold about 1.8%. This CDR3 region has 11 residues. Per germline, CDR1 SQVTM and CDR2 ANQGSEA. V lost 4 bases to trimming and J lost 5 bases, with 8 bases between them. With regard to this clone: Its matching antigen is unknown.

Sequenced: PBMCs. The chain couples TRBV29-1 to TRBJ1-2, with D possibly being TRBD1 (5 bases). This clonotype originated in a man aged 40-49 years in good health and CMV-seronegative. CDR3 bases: TGCAGCGTTGGGGGGAGGTATGGCTACACCTTC. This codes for CSVGGRYGYTF.